Each of the 26 T cell receptor beta chains below was sequenced from the same sample in a study of CD8 T cells in ankylosing spondylitis. General study points: In ankylosing spondylitis blood, a motif of roughly 8 highly homologous TCR beta variants appeared characteristic.

TCRdb used MiXCR to reprocess the 5' RACE reads, holding one entry per CDR3 protein. This table holds about 510,000 distinct CDR3 sequences, approximately 5.3% found once. No antigens are known for them. The sample consisted of blood, either unsorted or a sorted T cell fraction (not recorded which). The source is a male donor with ankylosing spondylitis.

This clonotype has a count of ten or more. The chain combines TRBV20-1 with TRBJ2-7; weak D call: TRBD2 (7 bases). The CDR3 covers 11 residues. V was trimmed by 5 bases and J by 4 bases, leaving 9 bases between them. CDR1 DFQATT and CDR2 SNEGSKA come from the germline V gene (reference sequence). The CDR3 DNA sequence: TGCAGTGCTGGGGGGGCTTACGAGCAGTACTTC. Its protein is CSAGGAYEQYF.

Only a few counts were recorded for this clonotype. The chain links TRBV6-1 to TRBJ2-7; TRBD2 matches 12 bases. Germline trimming cut 5 bases from V and 7 bases from J; bases unmatched to any gene: 6. This CDR3 has 14 residues. Per the germline V gene, CDR1 is MNHNS and CDR2 is SASEGT. The DNA for the CDR3 is TGTGCCAGCAGTCAAAGGACTAGCGGGAAGGAGCAGTACTTC. Encoded protein: CASSQRTSGKEQYF.

This chain links TRBV6-2 or TRBV6-3 with TRBJ2-5, with 7 nucleotides matching TRBD2. Germline V gene data show CDR1 as MNHEY and CDR2 as SVGEGT. This CDR3 is 16 amino acids long. V was clipped by 5 bases and J by 6 bases; unmatched bases: 15. In DNA, the CDR3 is TGTGCCAGCAGTCCCCGATCGGCGGGAGTTGGGAAGACCCAGTACTTC. Its protein product is CASSPRSAGVGKTQYF.

The rearrangement uses TRBV5-6 and TRBJ2-1; 7 bases map to TRBD2. The junction had 6 bases not matched to a gene; V was cut back by 4 bases and J by 8 bases. Germline V gene data show CDR1 as SGHDT and CDR2 as YYEEEE. This CDR3 comprises 13 residues. The CDR3 region has the DNA TGTGCCAGCAGCGCCGGGGGGATCGATGAGCAGTTCTTC. Translating it yields CASSAGGIDEQFF. The complete variable domain, with remaining parts taken from reference TRBV5-6 and TRBJ2-1, reads DAGVTQSPTHLIKTRGQQVTLRCSPKSGHDTVSWYQQALGQGPQFIFQYYEEEERQRGNFPDRFSGHQFPNYSSELNVNALLLGDSALYLCASSAGGIDEQFFGPGTRLTVL.

This clonotype has at least ten counts. The chain links TRBV10-3 to TRBJ2-7; D uncertain. Per the germline V gene, CDR1 is ENHRY and CDR2 is SYGVKD. The CDR3 consists of 19 residues. V was trimmed by 3 bases and J by 0 bases, leaving 24 bases between them. CDR3 sequence reads: CAISESGLHGIRSSYEQYF. In DNA, the CDR3 is TGTGCCATCAGTGAATCCGGGCTGCATGGGATTCGGAGCTCCTACGAGCAGTACTTC.

This clonotype showed up many times. The V and J genes are TRBV5-6 and TRBJ2-5, with 7 bases matching TRBD1. This CDR3 contains 14 residues. CDR1 and CDR2 from the germline V gene are SGHDT and YYEEEE. V dropped 4 bases and J dropped 1; count of bases not matched to a gene: 4. The CDR3 reads CASSTGQTQETQYF. The DNA of the CDR3 is TGTGCCAGCAGCACGGGACAGACCCAAGAGACCCAGTACTTC.

This clonotype appeared many times. The chain links TRBV20-1 to TRBJ2-5; D unresolved. This CDR3 comprises 12 residues. V lost 3 bases and J lost 5, with 10 bases in between. Germline CDR1 and CDR2: DFQATT and SNEGSKA (reference sequence). The CDR3 protein is CSASWASETQYF. In DNA, the CDR3 is TGCAGTGCTAGCTGGGCAAGCGAGACCCAGTACTTC.

This clonotype was observed at least ten times. The genes are TRBV20-1 and TRBJ1-1; D is possibly TRBD1 (5 bases). The CDR3 length is 13 residues. Germline V gene lookup returns CDR1 DFQATT and CDR2 SNEGSKA (reference sequence). The V gene lost 7 bases and the J gene lost 2 bases, with 14 bases spanning the gap. The CDR3 region has the DNA TGCAGTGTTATAACAAGGGACAACACTGAAGCTTTCTTT. The encoded protein is CSVITRDNTEAFF.

Ten or more counts support this clonotype. The chain combines TRBV27 with TRBJ2-4; the match to TRBD1 covers 11 bases. V shed 6 bases and J 5 bases; nucleotides not matched to a gene: 3. The germline V gene has CDR1 MNHEY and CDR2 SMNVEV (reference sequence). This CDR3 is built from 14 residues. The CDR3 DNA sequence: TGTGCCAGCAGGGACAGGGGGCCCCAAAACATTCAGTACTTC. Protein product: CASRDRGPQNIQYF.

This clonotype was recorded at least ten times. The chain combines TRBV7-9 with TRBJ1-5; 7 bases align to TRBD1. The CDR3 is 16 residues long. Germline loops: CDR1 SEHNR, CDR2 FQNEAQ (reference sequence). The V gene end was trimmed by 1 base and the J gene end by 3 bases; junction bases not matched to a gene: 6. CDR3 coding DNA: TGTGCCAGCAGCTTAGGCGGAGGGGGCCTCAATCAGCCCCAGCATTTT. This gives the protein CASSLGGGGLNQPQHF. The whole variable domain, remainder taken from reference TRBV7-9 and TRBJ1-5, is DTGVSQNPRHKITKRGQNVTFRCDPISEHNRLYWYRQTLGQGPEFLTYFQNEAQLEKSRLLSDRFSAERPKGSFSTLEIQRTEQGDSAMYLCASSLGGGGLNQPQHFGDGTRLSIL.

In this sample, this clonotype turned up many times. The J gene is TRBJ2-3, the V gene TRBV18; D may be TRBD1 (5 bases). The CDR3 runs to 15 residues. The germline CDR1 and CDR2 sequences are KGHSH and LQKENI. Trimming pared 2 bases from V and 2 bases from J, leaving 11 bases between. DNA for the CDR3: TGTGCCAGCTCACCAAGGGGCTACTCCACAGATACGCAGTATTTT. It is translated as CASSPRGYSTDTQYF.

This clonotype was found many times. The V and J genes are TRBV6-1 and TRBJ1-1; 7 nucleotides match TRBD1. V lost 5 bases to trimming and J lost 1 base; unmatched junction nucleotides: 7. The CDR3 is 15 residues long. The germline V gene has CDR1 MNHNS and CDR2 SASEGT. CDR3 amino acids: CASSSLGGGNTEAFF. CDR3 DNA sequence: TGTGCCAGCAGTAGCTTAGGGGGCGGGAACACTGAAGCTTTCTTT.

This clonotype was observed many times. This chain connects TRBV6-5 to TRBJ1-6, with 7 bases matching TRBD1. The CDR3 sequence is 17 residues long. Germline V gene lookup returns CDR1 MNHEY and CDR2 SVGAGI. With V trimmed by 0 bases and J by 6 bases, 8 bases remained unmatched. CDR3: CASSYSVGGGTNSPLHF. The CDR3 bases are TGTGCCAGCAGTTACTCAGTGGGAGGGGGCACTAATTCACCCCTCCACTTT.

This clonotype has only a few counts. This sequence joins TRBV4-2 and TRBJ2-7, with a possible D match to TRBD2 (6 bases). V gave up 5 bases and J gave up 0 bases, with 11 bases separating them. CDR1 LGHNA and CDR2 YNFKEQ come from the germline V gene. The CDR3 extends over 14 amino acids. The CDR3 nucleotides read TGTGCCAGCAGCGTGGGAGGTCCCTCCTACGAGCAGTACTTC. Translating it yields CASSVGGPSYEQYF.

The sample holds many counts of this clonotype. The chain is built from TRBV20-1 and TRBJ2-2, with TRBD1 matching over 8 bases. Per the germline V gene, CDR1 is DFQATT and CDR2 is SNEGSKA (reference sequence). V shed 3 bases, J shed 0 bases, and the junction held 3 bases outside the gene matches. The CDR3 has 15 amino acids. The CDR3 DNA reads TGCAGTGCTAGGAGACAGGGGACGAACACCGGGGAGCTGTTTTTT. The encoded protein is CSARRQGTNTGELFF.

This clonotype was recorded many times. The rearrangement links TRBV20-1 to TRBJ1-3, with D possibly matching TRBD1 (6 bases). The CDR3 totals 13 residues. The germline V and J ends were trimmed by 5 bases and 2 bases, with 10 bases remaining between them. Germline CDR1 DFQATT, CDR2 SNEGSKA (reference sequence). CDR3: CSASRGTGNTIYF. The CDR3 DNA reads TGCAGTGCTTCAAGGGGGACTGGAAACACCATATATTTT.

The sample holds many counts of this clonotype. The J gene is TRBJ1-1, the V gene TRBV7-2, with TRBD1 as a possible D gene (5 bases). Trimming cost V 0 bases and J 3 bases, with 8 bases left between them. Germline-derived CDR1 and CDR2 are SGHTA and FQGNSA. The CDR3 is 14 amino acids. In DNA, the CDR3 is TGTGCCAGCAGCTTAGCCGGGACTTACACTGAAGCTTTCTTT. As protein: CASSLAGTYTEAFF.

This clonotype appeared many times. The genes are TRBV29-1 and TRBJ2-7; 7 bases match TRBD1. V lost 5 bases to trimming and J lost 3 bases; unmatched junction nucleotides: 10. CDR1 SQVTM and CDR2 ANQGSEA come from the germline V gene. CDR3 length equals 14 residues. DNA for the CDR3: TGCAGCGTTACGCGGACAGGTTCTTACTACGAGCAGTACTTC. Encoded protein: CSVTRTGSYYEQYF.

This clonotype was observed many times. V usage is TRBV25-1 and J usage is TRBJ2-5; D is ambiguous. The germline gives CDR1 MGHDK, CDR2 SYGVNS. The CDR3 is made up of 12 amino acids. V was clipped by 6 bases and J by 1 base, with 6 bases between them. The CDR3 reads CASSWVQETQYF. In DNA, the CDR3 is TGTGCCAGCAGCTGGGTCCAAGAGACCCAGTACTTC.

This clonotype was seen at least ten times. This chain uses TRBV6-1 with TRBJ2-3; weak D call: TRBD2 (6 bases). V lost 6 bases and J lost 4, with 14 bases in between. CDR1 and CDR2 (germline): MNHNS, SASEGT. The CDR3 sequence is 14 residues long. Written as DNA, the CDR3 is TGTGCCAGCAGATCGGGACTGGTGGCAGATACGCAGTATTTT. Translated: CASRSGLVADTQYF.

This clonotype was observed at least ten times. The chain links TRBV10-3 to TRBJ1-2, with D uncertain. This CDR3 has 13 amino acids. Trimming removed 4 bases at V and 4 bases at J, with 10 bases between. In germline, CDR1 is ENHRY, CDR2 SYGVKD. CDR3: CAISGGEGYGYTF. The CDR3 DNA sequence: TGTGCCATCAGTGGGGGAGAAGGCTATGGCTACACCTTC.

A remark on this clonotype: Sequence at one end of the junction differs from germline and may be a read error. The chain combines TRBV20-1 with TRBJ2-7; TRBD1 is a possible D gene (5 bases). The CDR3 has 17 amino acids. The V gene's germline CDR1 is DFQATT and CDR2 SNEGSKA (reference sequence). The CDR3 here is CCARDPVSGFQFHEQYF. The CDR3 DNA follows: TGCTGTGCTAGAGATCCGGTATCAGGGTTCCAATTCCACGAGCAGTACTTC.

This clonotype was counted between two and nine times. J is TRBJ1-1 and V is TRBV5-8, with D possibly TRBD1 on 6 matching bases. The CDR3 has 16 residues. The V and J ends lost 3 bases and 1 base respectively, with 16 bases between them. CDR1 is SGHTS and CDR2 is YDEGEE in the germline V gene. The CDR3 loop reads CASSSVLTTGNTEAFF. The DNA of the CDR3 is TGTGCCAGCAGCTCAGTTCTCACGACAGGGAACACTGAAGCTTTCTTT.

In its sample, this clonotype was seen many times. The chain carries TRBV18 and TRBJ1-4; D uncertain. The CDR3 covers 12 residues. V dropped 2 bases and J dropped 8 bases, with 6 bases sitting between them. The germline gives CDR1 KGHSH, CDR2 LQKENI. In DNA form, the CDR3 reads TGTGCCAGCTCACCAGAACAAGAAAAACTGTTTTTT. It yields the protein CASSPEQEKLFF.

This clonotype was found many times. This chain uses TRBV6-6 with TRBJ1-1; D gene unclear. Germline V gene sequence: CDR1 MNHNY, CDR2 SVGAGI (reference sequence). CDR3 length: 13 residues. Trimming shortened V by 2 bases and J by 1 base, and 5 bases separated the two germline ends. The CDR3 DNA follows: TGTGCCAGCAGTTACGCGGCGAACACTGAAGCTTTCTTT. Protein: CASSYAANTEAFF.

This clonotype was recorded many times. V gene TRBV7-9 combines with J gene TRBJ2-1, with 10 bases that match TRBD2. The CDR3 extends over 16 amino acids. V shed 5 bases, J shed 10 bases, and the junction held 14 bases outside the gene matches. Germline V gives CDR1 SEHNR, CDR2 FQNEAQ (reference sequence). The CDR3 nucleotides read TGTGCCAGCAGCCGCCCGGGAGTAGCGGGAGGCAAAGAGCAGTTCTTC. Translation: CASSRPGVAGGKEQFF. Based on the CDR3 plus reference TRBV7-9 and TRBJ2-1, the full variable domain is DTGVSQNPRHKITKRGQNVTFRCDPISEHNRLYWYRQTLGQGPEFLTYFQNEAQLEKSRLLSDRFSAERPKGSFSTLEIQRTEQGDSAMYLCASSRPGVAGGKEQFFGPGTRLTVL.